This entry features one T cell receptor (beta chain) sequence. Its antigen remains unknown. The data derive from a study of OX40 agonist ivuxolimab in advanced cancers. General observations from the study: Near-lowest levels of clonal expansion characterized partial responders at 0.1-3.0 mg/kg. At 0.1 to 3.0 mg/kg and by week 6, CD4+ and CD8+ T cells in the blood had expanded clonally.

Only in-frame clones appear in the TCRdb table, and some are missing; sequencing was by immunoSEQ multiplex PCR. The table shows tens of thousands of clones, with approximately 89% occurring only once. The V end was cut by 3 bases, the J end by 4 bases, with 10 bases between. The V gene's germline CDR1 is MDHEN and CDR2 SYDVKM. CDR3 length: 14 amino acids. The specimen was CD4+ or CD8+ T cells sorted from blood, collected in a trial of the OX40 agonist ivuxolimab. The sequence was obtained from an adult with an advanced solid tumor such as melanoma, head and neck, liver or kidney cancer. This rearrangement joins TRBV28 to TRBJ1-5; tentatively, D is TRBD1 (5 bases). CDR3 residues: CASSFIGGNQPQHF. CDR3 bases: TGTGCCAGCAGTTTTATTGGGGGGAATCAGCCCCAGCATTTT.